The 3 T cell receptor beta chains reported below all come from one sample, sequenced in a study of control samples from healthy donors and cancer patients. Produced via immunoSEQ multiplex PCR; TCRdb's table is partial and in-frame only. The repertoire consists of under 100,000 clones, with less than 90% occurring once and the leading ten covering less than 10%. Source material: PBMCs. These receptors all stem from a woman aged 45-65 years with colorectal cancer.

Written as DNA, the CDR3 is TGTGCCAGTAGTATGGGACGTTCTAACTATGGCTACACCTTC. This translates into CASSMGRSNYGYTF. The chain carries TRBV19 and TRBJ1-2; D possibly corresponds to TRBD1 (5 bases). The ends were cut back, 3 bases at V and 0 bases at J, with 8 bases in the middle. Germline CDR1 is LNHDA and CDR2 is SQIVND (reference sequence). The CDR3 has 14 amino acids.

V and J are TRBV25-1 and TRBJ1-4; D call uncertain. V was cut by 3 bases and J by 5 bases, with 10 bases left in between. The CDR3 loop spans 14 amino acids. Germline CDR1 is MGHDK and CDR2 is SYGVNS. The CDR3 spells CASSDFARNEKLFF. The CDR3 bases are TGTGCCAGCAGTGATTTCGCCAGGAATGAAAAACTGTTTTTT.

The chain is built from TRBV12-3 or TRBV12-4 and TRBJ2-1; D not certain. Deletions cut 3 bases from V and 4 bases from J, with 7 bases between. The CDR3 runs 13 residues. The CDR3 loop reads CASSLLTYNEQFF. The DNA of the CDR3 is TGTGCCAGCAGTTTGCTGACGTACAATGAGCAGTTCTTC.